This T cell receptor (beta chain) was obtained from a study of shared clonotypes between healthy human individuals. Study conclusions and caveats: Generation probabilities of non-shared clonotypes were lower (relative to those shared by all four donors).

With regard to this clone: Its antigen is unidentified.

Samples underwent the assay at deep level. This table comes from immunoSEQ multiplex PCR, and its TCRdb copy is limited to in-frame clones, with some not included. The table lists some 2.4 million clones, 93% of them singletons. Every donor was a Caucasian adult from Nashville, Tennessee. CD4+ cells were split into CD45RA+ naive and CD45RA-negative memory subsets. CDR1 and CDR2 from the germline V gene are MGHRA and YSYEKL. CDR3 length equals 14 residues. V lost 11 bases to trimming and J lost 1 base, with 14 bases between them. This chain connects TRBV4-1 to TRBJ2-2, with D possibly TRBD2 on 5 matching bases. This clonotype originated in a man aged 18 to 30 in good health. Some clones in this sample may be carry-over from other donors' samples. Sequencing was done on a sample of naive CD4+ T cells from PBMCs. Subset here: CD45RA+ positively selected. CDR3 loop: CAGRWERNTGELFF. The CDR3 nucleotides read TGCGCCGGCCGGTGGGAGCGGAACACCGGGGAGCTGTTTTTT.